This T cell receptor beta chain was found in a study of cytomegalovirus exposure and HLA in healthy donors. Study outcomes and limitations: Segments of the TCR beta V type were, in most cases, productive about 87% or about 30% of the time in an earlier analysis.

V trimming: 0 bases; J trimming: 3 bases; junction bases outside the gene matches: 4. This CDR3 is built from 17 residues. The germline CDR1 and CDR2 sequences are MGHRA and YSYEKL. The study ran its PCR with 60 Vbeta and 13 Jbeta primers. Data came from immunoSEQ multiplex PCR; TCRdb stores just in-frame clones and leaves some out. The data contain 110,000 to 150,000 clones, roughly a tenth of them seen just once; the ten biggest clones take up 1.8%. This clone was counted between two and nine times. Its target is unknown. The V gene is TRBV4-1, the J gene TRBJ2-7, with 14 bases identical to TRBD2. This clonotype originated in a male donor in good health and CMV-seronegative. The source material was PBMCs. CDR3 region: CASSQDGTSGGYYEQYF. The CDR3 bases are TGCGCCAGCAGCCAAGATGGGACTAGCGGGGGCTACTACGAGCAGTACTTC.